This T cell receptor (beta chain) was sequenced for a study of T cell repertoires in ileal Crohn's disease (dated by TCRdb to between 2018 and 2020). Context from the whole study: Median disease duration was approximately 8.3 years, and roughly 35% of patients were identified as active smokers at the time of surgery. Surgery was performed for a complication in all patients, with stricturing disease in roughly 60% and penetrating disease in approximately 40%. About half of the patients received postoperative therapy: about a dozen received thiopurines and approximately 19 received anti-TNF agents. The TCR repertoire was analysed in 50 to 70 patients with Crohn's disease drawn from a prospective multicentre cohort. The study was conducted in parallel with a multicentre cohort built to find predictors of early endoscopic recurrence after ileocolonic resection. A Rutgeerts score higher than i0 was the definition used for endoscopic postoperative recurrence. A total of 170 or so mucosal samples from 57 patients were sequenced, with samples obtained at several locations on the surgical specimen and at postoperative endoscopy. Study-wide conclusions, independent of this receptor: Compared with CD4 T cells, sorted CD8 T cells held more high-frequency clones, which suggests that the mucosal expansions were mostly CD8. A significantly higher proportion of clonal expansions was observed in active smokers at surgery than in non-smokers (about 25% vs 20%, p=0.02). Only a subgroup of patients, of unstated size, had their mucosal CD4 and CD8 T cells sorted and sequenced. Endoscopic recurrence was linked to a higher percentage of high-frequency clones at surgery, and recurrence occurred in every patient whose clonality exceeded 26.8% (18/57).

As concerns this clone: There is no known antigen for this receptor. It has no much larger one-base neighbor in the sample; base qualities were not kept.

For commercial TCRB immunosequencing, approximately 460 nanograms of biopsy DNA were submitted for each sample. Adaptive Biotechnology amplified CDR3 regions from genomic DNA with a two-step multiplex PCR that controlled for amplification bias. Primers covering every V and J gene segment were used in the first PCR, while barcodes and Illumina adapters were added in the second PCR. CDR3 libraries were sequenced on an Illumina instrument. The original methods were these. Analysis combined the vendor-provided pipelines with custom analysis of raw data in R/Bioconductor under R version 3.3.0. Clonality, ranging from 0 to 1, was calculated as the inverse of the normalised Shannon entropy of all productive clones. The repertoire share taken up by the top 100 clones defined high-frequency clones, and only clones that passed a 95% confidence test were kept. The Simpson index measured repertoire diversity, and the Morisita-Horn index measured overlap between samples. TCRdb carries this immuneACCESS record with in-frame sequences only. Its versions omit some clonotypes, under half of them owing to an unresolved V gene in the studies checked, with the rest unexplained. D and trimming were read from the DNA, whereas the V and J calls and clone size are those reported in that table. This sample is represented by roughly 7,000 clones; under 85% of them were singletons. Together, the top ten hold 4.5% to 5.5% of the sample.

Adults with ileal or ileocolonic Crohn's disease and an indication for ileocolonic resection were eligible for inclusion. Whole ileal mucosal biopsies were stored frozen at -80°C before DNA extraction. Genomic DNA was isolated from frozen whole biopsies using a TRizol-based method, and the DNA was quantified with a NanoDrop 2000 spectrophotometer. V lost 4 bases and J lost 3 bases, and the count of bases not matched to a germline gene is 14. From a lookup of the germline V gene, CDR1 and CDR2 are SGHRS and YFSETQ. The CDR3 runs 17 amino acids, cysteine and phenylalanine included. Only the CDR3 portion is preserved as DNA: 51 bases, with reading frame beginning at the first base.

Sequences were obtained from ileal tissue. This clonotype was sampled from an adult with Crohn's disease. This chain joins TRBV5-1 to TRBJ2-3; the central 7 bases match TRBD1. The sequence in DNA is TGCGCCAGCAGCCGAAGTGCCGGGACAGTCCAAACAGATACGCAGTATTTT. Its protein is CASSRSAGTVQTDTQYF.